What follows is one TCR beta chain and its context. Sequenced by immunoSEQ multiplex PCR; TCRdb stores in-frame clones only, minus some. Altogether some 52,000 clones are present, around three quarters being singletons, with the ten largest covering 3% to 4.5%. The data are from a study of PD-L1 blockade in urothelial cancer. Study details: Males with bladder-origin urothelial cancer made up about 85% of the 29 patients.

Germline values: CDR1 KGHSH, CDR2 LQKENI. The CDR3 has 16 amino acids. V shed 0 bases and J 2 bases; nucleotides not matched to a gene: 5. The clonotype comes from a man in his 70s with urothelial cancer. Sequencing used PBMCs, obtained around atezolizumab (anti-PD-L1) treatment. The J gene is TRBJ2-7, the V gene TRBV18; 9 bases are shared with TRBD1. CDR3 amino acids: CASSPPFGQGPYEQYF. CDR3 DNA: TGTGCCAGCTCACCACCCTTCGGACAGGGGCCCTACGAGCAGTACTTC.